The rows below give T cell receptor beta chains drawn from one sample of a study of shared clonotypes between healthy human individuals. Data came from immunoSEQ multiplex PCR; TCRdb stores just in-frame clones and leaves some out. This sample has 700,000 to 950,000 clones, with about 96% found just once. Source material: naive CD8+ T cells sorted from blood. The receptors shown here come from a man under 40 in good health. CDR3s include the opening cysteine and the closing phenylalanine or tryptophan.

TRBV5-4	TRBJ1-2	CASSTGGNYGYTF
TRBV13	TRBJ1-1	CASTSAGENTEAFF
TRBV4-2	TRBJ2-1	CASSPGVAGEEGDYNEQFF
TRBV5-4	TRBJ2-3	CASSGLDLATDTQYF
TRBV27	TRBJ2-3	CASSFEGSGTDTQYF
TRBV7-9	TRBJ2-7	CASSHTGGSYEQYF
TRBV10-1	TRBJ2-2	CASSPGLYTGELFF
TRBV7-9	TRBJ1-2	CASSLAQPVGTFYGYTF
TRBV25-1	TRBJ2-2	CASSGQGALWIGELFF
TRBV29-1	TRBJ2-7	CSVTGDSSPRYEQYF
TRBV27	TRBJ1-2	CASSSIGSTGVYGYTF
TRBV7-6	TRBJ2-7	CASSSTGTGVGYEQYF
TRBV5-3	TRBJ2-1	CARSFRDGGNEQFF
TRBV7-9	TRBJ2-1	CATPLLLAVNNEQFF
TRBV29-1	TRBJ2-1	CSGSGTGLSSGRTYNEQFF
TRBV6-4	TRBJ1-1	CASSDEEHKAFF
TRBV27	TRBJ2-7	CASRTGVDYEQYF
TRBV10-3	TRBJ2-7	CAISYARVDEQYF
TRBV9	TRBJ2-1	CASSSGTSGLDEQFF
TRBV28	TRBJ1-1	CASSKLGTANTEAFF
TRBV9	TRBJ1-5	CASSPTGYSNQPQHF
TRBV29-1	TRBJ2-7	CSALRMGSYEQYF
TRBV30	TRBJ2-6	CAWSRSSGANVLTF
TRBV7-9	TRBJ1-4	CASGHGRGAEKLFF
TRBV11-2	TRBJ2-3	CASTNSGRGDTQYF
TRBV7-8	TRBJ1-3	CASSSGRGSGNTIYF
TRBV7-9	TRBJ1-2	CASSPPSTGSYGYTF
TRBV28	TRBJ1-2	CASSFNANYGYTF
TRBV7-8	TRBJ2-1	CASSLAPSGMSSYNEQFF
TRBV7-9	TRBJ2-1	CASSLEGRYNEQFF
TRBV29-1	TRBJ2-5	CSVRQQETQYF
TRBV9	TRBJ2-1	CASSPGSEQFF
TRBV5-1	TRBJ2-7	CASSLVDPSYEQYF
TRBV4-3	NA	CASSQDSGTSAPYEQYF
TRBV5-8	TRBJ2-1	CASSLEISSYNEQFF
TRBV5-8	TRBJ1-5	CASSPRYGNQPQHF
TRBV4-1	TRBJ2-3	CASSQPPALTDTQYF
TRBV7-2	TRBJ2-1	CASSFDYYNEQFF
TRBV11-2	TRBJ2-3	CASSTGARQGWTDTQYF
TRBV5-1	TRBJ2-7	CASSLGGLAGTSYEQYF
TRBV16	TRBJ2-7	CASSHSLYEQYF
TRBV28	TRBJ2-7	CASSTPSGRNSYEQYF
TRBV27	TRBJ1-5	CASSPDGRRPGPQHF
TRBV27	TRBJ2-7	CASSSGTGGPYEQYF
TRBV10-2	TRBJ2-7	CASLSGEQYF
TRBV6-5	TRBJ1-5	CASSIGSGQPQHF
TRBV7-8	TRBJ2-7	CASSLQGRTYEQYF
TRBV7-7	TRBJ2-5	CASSLGPAVGSLKTQYF
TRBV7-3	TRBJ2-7	CASSLSPEYEQYF
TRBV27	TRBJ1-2	CASSLDGRDGYTF
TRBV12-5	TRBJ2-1	CASGPNSNEQFF